What follows are 29 T cell receptor beta chains derived from one specimen sequenced in a study of PD-L1 blockade in urothelial cancer. Some clones are missing from TCRdb's copy, which holds only in-frame ones; the method was immunoSEQ multiplex PCR. The sample carries about 76,000 clones, approximately 90% recorded once. Time point noted: peripheral blood 6 weeks after treatment start. Here the sequenced sample was PBMCs, taken around atezolizumab (anti-PD-L1) treatment. Every receptor here comes from an elderly woman with urothelial cancer.

V usage is TRBV7-3 and J usage is TRBJ2-2; D ambiguous. The CDR3 contains 16 residues. The germline V gene encodes CDR1 SGHTA and CDR2 FQGTGA. V lost 5 bases to trimming and J lost 4 bases, with 17 bases between them. The CDR3 coding sequence is TGTGCCAGCAGCACCTCCCTCGGAGTTTCCACCGGGGAGCTGTTTTTT. This sequence encodes CASSTSLGVSTGELFF.

This clone was seen a single time. V is TRBV11-2 and J is TRBJ2-1; maybe TRBD2 (5 bases). V was pared by 3 bases and J by 3 bases, with 12 bases between. Germline CDR1 reads SGHAT; CDR2 reads FQNNGV. This CDR3 has 15 amino acids. The CDR3 here is CASSFSGGVYNEQFF. The DNA for the CDR3 is TGTGCCAGCAGCTTCAGCGGCGGCGTCTACAATGAGCAGTTCTTC.

The chain couples TRBV7-9 to TRBJ2-4; D not certain. Trimming took 5 bases from V and 3 from J, leaving 17 bases between them. This CDR3 is 16 amino acids long. The germline V gene has CDR1 SEHNR and CDR2 FQNEAQ (reference sequence). The CDR3 protein is CASSDPPRGGKNIQYF. The CDR3 DNA is TGTGCCAGCAGCGATCCGCCGCGAGGTGGCAAAAACATTCAGTACTTC.

The chain joins TRBV28 to TRBJ2-7, with D maybe TRBD2 (5 bases). V was shortened by 5 bases and J by 2 bases, with 19 bases between the two germline ends. Germline-derived CDR1 and CDR2 are MDHEN and SYDVKM. The CDR3 contains 16 residues. The CDR3 loop is CASSPLGSQRAYEQYF. CDR3 in DNA: TGTGCCAGCAGTCCCCTTGGGAGCCAACGTGCCTACGAGCAGTACTTC.

The gene calls are TRBV27 and TRBJ1-1; tentative D call: TRBD1 (5 bases). This CDR3 has 14 residues. The ends were cut back, 4 bases at V and 11 bases at J, with 20 bases in the middle. From germline, CDR1 is MNHEY and CDR2 SMNVEV (reference sequence). CDR3 protein: CASSSNRGGVGAFF. CDR3 sequence (DNA): TGTGCCAGCAGTTCCAACCGGGGGGGTGTGGGGGCTTTCTTT.

The J gene is TRBJ2-4, the V gene TRBV30; D gene ambiguous. CDR1 and CDR2 (germline): GTSNPN, SVGIG (reference sequence). The ends were cut back, 0 bases at V and 10 bases at J, with 10 bases in the middle. The CDR3 contains 12 residues. The CDR3 region is CAWSVSREIQYF. CDR3 nucleotides: TGTGCCTGGAGTGTATCGCGAGAAATTCAGTACTTC.

The genes are TRBV5-4 and TRBJ2-7; D gene ambiguous. V shed 4 bases and J shed 0 bases, with 14 bases lying between them. This CDR3 region has 15 residues. CDR1 and CDR2 (germline): SGHNT, YYREEE (reference sequence). The CDR3 region has the DNA TGTGCCAGCAGCCCTGGTCCGGAGAGCTCCTACGAGCAGTACTTC. This codes for CASSPGPESSYEQYF. The entire variable domain, with the rest obtained from reference TRBV5-4 and TRBJ2-7, is as follows: ETGVTQSPTHLIKTRGQQVTLRCSSQSGHNTVSWYQQALGQGPQFIFQYYREEENGRGNFPPRFSGLQFPNYSSELNVNALELDDSALYLCASSPGPESSYEQYFGPGTRLTVT.

As concerns this clone: The same CDR3 also results from other DNA sequences found in this sample. The CDR3 nucleotides are TGTGCCAGCAGCTTGGGGGGGGGCGATCAGCCCCAGCATTTT. It encodes CASSLGGGDQPQHF. The V call is TRBV5-4, the J call TRBJ1-5; D possibly corresponds to TRBD1 (6 bases). Trimming removed 0 bases at V and 5 bases at J, with 9 bases between. This CDR3 contains 14 residues. From germline, CDR1 is SGHNT and CDR2 YYREEE (reference sequence).

The V and J genes are TRBV29-1 and TRBJ1-1; 8 nucleotides match TRBD1. Germline V gives CDR1 SQVTM, CDR2 ANQGSEA. This CDR3 is built from 13 residues. V gave up 6 bases and J gave up 8 bases; unmatched junction bases: 11. In DNA form, the CDR3 reads TGCAGCGTGGGCCCGGGACAGGACTTGGAAGCTTTCTTT. Encoded protein: CSVGPGQDLEAFF.

This clone was counted only a few times. This chain joins TRBV5-1 and TRBJ2-7; 7 bases line up with TRBD1. Germline V lookup: CDR1 SGHRS, CDR2 YFSETQ. The ends lost 4 bases at V and 4 bases at J; junction bases unmatched: 11. This CDR3 region has 15 residues. The CDR3 DNA reads TGCGCCAGCAGCCCATGGGACAGTGCTGGATACGAGCAGTACTTC. Protein: CASSPWDSAGYEQYF.

This chain joins TRBV5-6 and TRBJ2-1; TRBD2 aligns across 10 bases. Germline assignment: CDR1 SGHDT and CDR2 YYEEEE. The V segment lost 2 bases and the J segment 4 bases; nucleotides outside the gene matches: 3. CDR3 size: 15 residues. In DNA form, the CDR3 reads TGTGCCAGCAGCTTCCGGACTAGCGGATACAATGAGCAGTTCTTC. Its translation: CASSFRTSGYNEQFF.

This clone has just a few counts. V usage is TRBV14 and J usage is TRBJ2-7; 14 bases are shared with TRBD2. V was clipped by 4 bases and J by 2 bases; unmatched bases: 7. This CDR3 comprises 17 residues. The germline V gene encodes CDR1 SGHDN and CDR2 FVKESK. In DNA form, the CDR3 reads TGTGCCAGCAGCCCGAGGACTAGCGGGAGGCCCGCCTACGAGCAGTACTTC. Translating it yields CASSPRTSGRPAYEQYF.

The chain is built from TRBV27 and TRBJ1-1, with a tentative D call TRBD1 (5 bases). The length of the CDR3 is 19 residues. V was cut by 6 bases and J by 1 base, with 27 bases left in between. Germline CDR1 is MNHEY and CDR2 is SMNVEV (reference sequence). This chain's CDR3 is CASRLREGREGKTNTEAFF. The CDR3 DNA is TGTGCCAGCAGATTAAGGGAGGGCAGGGAGGGGAAGACGAACACTGAAGCTTTCTTT.

The chain links TRBV7-9 to TRBJ2-7; 7 bases fit TRBD1. Germline V gene data show CDR1 as SEHNR and CDR2 as FQNEAQ (reference sequence). The V gene end was trimmed by 4 bases and the J gene end by 5 bases; junction bases not matched to a gene: 14. This CDR3 spans 16 amino acids. CDR3 residues: CASSWPRGGTEDEQYF. In DNA form, the CDR3 reads TGTGCCAGCAGCTGGCCACGAGGGGGCACAGAAGACGAGCAGTACTTC.

This clone was counted between two and nine times. V gene TRBV5-1 combines with J gene TRBJ2-2, with TRBD1 identical over 7 bases. V dropped 1 base and J dropped 2; count of bases not matched to a gene: 5. This CDR3 has 16 residues. Looked up from germline, CDR1 is SGHRS and CDR2 is YFSETQ. This CDR3 is CASSLKGTANTGELFF. The CDR3 nucleotides are TGCGCCAGCAGCTTGAAGGGGACAGCCAACACCGGGGAGCTGTTTTTT.

The rearrangement uses TRBV11-2 and TRBJ1-2; the D is unclear. Germline assignment: CDR1 SGHAT and CDR2 FQNNGV. Trimming took 0 bases from V and 1 from J, leaving 9 bases between them. The CDR3 extends over 15 amino acids. The CDR3 here is CASSLDVASNYGYTF. CDR3 coding DNA: TGTGCCAGCAGCTTAGATGTGGCCAGTAACTATGGCTACACCTTC.

The genes are TRBV5-8 and TRBJ2-5; a possible D gene is TRBD1 (5 bases). V was cut by 3 bases and J by 1 base, with 10 bases left in between. This CDR3 is built from 14 residues. Germline V gene lookup returns CDR1 SGHTS and CDR2 YDEGEE. The CDR3 bases are TGTGCCAGCAGCTCCTCGGACATCCAAGAGACCCAGTACTTC. This translates into CASSSSDIQETQYF.

The table lists this clone with a count of one. V and J are TRBV5-4 and TRBJ2-5; 7 bases are a match to TRBD2. The V segment lost 7 bases and the J segment 5 bases; nucleotides outside the gene matches: 11. This CDR3 comprises 14 residues. Germline CDR1 and CDR2: SGHNT and YYREEE (reference sequence). CDR3 nucleotide sequence: TGTGCCAGCTACCCTGTGGGGGGGTATGAGACCCAGTACTTC. It codes for CASYPVGGYETQYF.

The chain couples TRBV19 to TRBJ1-5, with TRBD1 identical over 10 bases. The CDR3 sequence is 14 residues long. CDR1 and CDR2 (germline): LNHDA, SQIVND (reference sequence). Trimming removed 7 bases from V and 5 bases from J; junction bases left unmatched: 5. The CDR3 sequence: CASTRQGADQPQHF. CDR3 in DNA: TGTGCCAGTACCCGACAGGGGGCAGATCAGCCCCAGCATTTT.

This rearrangement joins TRBV30 to TRBJ2-3; 9 bases are shared with TRBD2. This CDR3 has 15 residues. The ends lost 3 bases at V and 0 bases at J; junction bases unmatched: 4. CDR1 is GTSNPN, CDR2 SVGIG, per germline (reference sequence). This CDR3 is CAWRRGGSSTDTQYF. The CDR3 nucleotides are TGTGCCTGGAGGCGGGGGGGGTCTAGCACAGATACGCAGTATTTT.

This clone was seen only once. The genes are TRBV5-1 and TRBJ2-7, with 9 bases identical to TRBD2. J was trimmed by 7 bases and V by 0 bases; bases with no gene match: 2. The length of the CDR3 is 13 residues. The germline V gene has CDR1 SGHRS and CDR2 YFSETQ. The DNA for the CDR3 is TGCGCCAGCAGCTTGGCCCTAGCGGGAGAGCAGTACTTC. Its protein is CASSLALAGEQYF.

The gene calls are TRBV15 and TRBJ2-1; 11 bases fit TRBD2. The CDR3 totals 16 residues. Losses at the gene ends were 0 bases for V and 6 bases for J; bases not matched to a gene: 4. Germline V gives CDR1 LNHNV, CDR2 YYDKDF (reference sequence). The chain's CDR3 is CATSRDRLAGLNEQFF. DNA for the CDR3: TGTGCCACCAGCAGAGATCGACTAGCGGGGCTCAATGAGCAGTTCTTC.

V and J are TRBV28 and TRBJ2-7, with TRBD2 matching 15 bases. V was clipped by 6 bases and J by 2 bases; unmatched bases: 11. Germline V gene lookup returns CDR1 MDHEN and CDR2 SYDVKM. This CDR3 contains 18 residues. The CDR3 is CASSTGLAGGRTTYEQYF. The CDR3 DNA reads as TGTGCCAGCAGCACGGGACTAGCGGGAGGCAGAACGACCTACGAGCAGTACTTC.

The chain has TRBV7-6 and TRBJ1-5; 8 bases match TRBD1. With V trimmed by 5 bases and J by 11 bases, 14 bases remained unmatched. This CDR3 spans 15 amino acids. Germline V gives CDR1 SGHVS, CDR2 FNYEAQ. The CDR3 here is CASSKGQGLGGAQHF. In nucleotides, the CDR3 is TGTGCCAGCAGCAAAGGACAGGGTCTAGGTGGGGCCCAGCATTTT.

This clone was counted a single time. The chain links TRBV6-4 to TRBJ2-3; 13 bases align to TRBD2. Germline V gene lookup returns CDR1 MRHNA and CDR2 SNTAGT. This CDR3 contains 15 residues. The junction had 6 bases not matched to a gene; V was cut back by 6 bases and J by 6 bases. The CDR3 sequence is CASSTLAGGPDTQYF. The CDR3 DNA follows: TGTGCCAGCAGCACACTAGCGGGAGGGCCGGATACGCAGTATTTT.

This clone was recorded once. This chain links TRBV5-1 with TRBJ2-3, with 7 bases aligning to TRBD1. V was clipped by 4 bases and J by 0 bases; unmatched bases: 8. The germline V gene encodes CDR1 SGHRS and CDR2 YFSETQ. This CDR3 has 16 residues. The CDR3 region is CASSGSGQLSTDTQYF. The CDR3 DNA reads TGCGCCAGCAGCGGGTCGGGACAGCTTAGCACAGATACGCAGTATTTT.

This chain links TRBV30 with TRBJ1-2, with 7 bases that match TRBD1. Germline CDR1 reads GTSNPN; CDR2 reads SVGIG (reference sequence). CDR3 length equals 12 residues. Trimming removed 0 bases from V and 5 bases from J; junction bases left unmatched: 0. The CDR3 DNA reads TGTGCCTGGAGTGTGACAGGGTATGGCTACACCTTC. It is translated as CAWSVTGYGYTF.

The rearrangement uses TRBV2 and TRBJ2-5; 7 nucleotides agree with TRBD1. The CDR3 consists of 14 residues. V dropped 6 bases and J dropped 5; count of bases not matched to a gene: 9. Germline V lookup: CDR1 SNHLY, CDR2 FYNNEI. CDR3 protein: CASRTGQIQETQYF. In nucleotides, the CDR3 is TGTGCCAGCAGGACGGGACAGATCCAGGAGACCCAGTACTTC.

The rearrangement joins TRBV9 to TRBJ2-1, with 8 bases fitting TRBD2. The junction had 7 bases not matched to a gene; V was cut back by 0 bases and J by 8 bases. The CDR3 consists of 15 residues. Per the germline V gene, CDR1 is SGDLS and CDR2 is YYNGEE. CDR3 amino acids: CASSVAGGPTDEQFF. CDR3 bases: TGTGCCAGCAGCGTAGCGGGAGGGCCAACCGATGAGCAGTTCTTC. The whole variable domain, filled in from reference TRBV9 and TRBJ2-1, reads DSGVTQTPKHLITATGQRVTLRCSPRSGDLSVYWYQQSLDQGLQFLIQYYNGEERAKGNILERFSAQQFPDLHSELNLSSLELGDSALYFCASSVAGGPTDEQFFGPGTRLTVL.